This is a list of T cell receptor beta chains from one sample in a study of blood T cell repertoires in COVID-19. The repertoire was sequenced with immunoSEQ multiplex PCR; TCRdb's copy has only in-frame clones and lacks some. The data contain 9,000 to 13,000 clones, approximately 87% of them singletons. Sample: peripheral blood. These receptors were obtained from a human donor in a cohort sampled during active COVID-19. Both conserved end residues are trimmed from each CDR3. The order of the fields is D gene, J gene, V gene, CDR3 protein. A D gene is named only where the DNA matches it firmly.

D gene: -
J gene: TRBJ2-3
V gene: TRBV28
CDR3 protein: ASSSSGLENTQY

D gene: TRBD2
J gene: TRBJ2-1
V gene: TRBV15
CDR3 protein: ATSREGLAGGIYNEQF

D gene: TRBD1
J gene: TRBJ1-1
V gene: TRBV7-9
CDR3 protein: ASSLGQGSTEAF

D gene: -
J gene: TRBJ1-1
V gene: TRBV18
CDR3 protein: ASSQGTEAF

D gene: -
J gene: TRBJ1-6
V gene: TRBV28
CDR3 protein: ASSPNRDSPLH

D gene: TRBD1
J gene: TRBJ1-1
V gene: TRBV7-9
CDR3 protein: ASSIQGALSEAF

D gene: -
J gene: TRBJ1-2
V gene: TRBV12-3/TRBV12-4
CDR3 protein: ASSFRLNYGYT

D gene: -
J gene: TRBJ1-5
V gene: TRBV10-3
CDR3 protein: AISESGTIQGNQPQH

D gene: TRBD1
J gene: TRBJ2-3
V gene: TRBV7-9
CDR3 protein: ASSSRGLRTGFADTQY

D gene: -
J gene: TRBJ1-3
V gene: TRBV9
CDR3 protein: ASSSGTHAGNTIY

D gene: TRBD1
J gene: TRBJ1-1
V gene: TRBV30
CDR3 protein: AWSEDRFGTEAF

D gene: -
J gene: TRBJ1-3
V gene: TRBV6-5
CDR3 protein: ATKGPSPIY

D gene: TRBD2
J gene: TRBJ2-1
V gene: TRBV14
CDR3 protein: ASSQVGGSSYNEQF

D gene: TRBD2
J gene: TRBJ2-1
V gene: TRBV28
CDR3 protein: ASSLRASGRIDEQF

D gene: TRBD2
J gene: TRBJ2-7
V gene: TRBV28
CDR3 protein: ASRNVAGEQVLYEQY

D gene: -
J gene: TRBJ1-2
V gene: TRBV10-2
CDR3 protein: ASSDERAGRGYT

D gene: TRBD2
J gene: TRBJ2-1
V gene: TRBV27
CDR3 protein: ASSPGLAEFYNEQF

D gene: TRBD2
J gene: TRBJ2-3
V gene: TRBV4-1
CDR3 protein: ASSQETSGSTDTQY

D gene: TRBD1
J gene: TRBJ2-5
V gene: TRBV3-1/TRBV3-2
CDR3 protein: ASSTQTGPQETQY

D gene: TRBD1
J gene: TRBJ1-5
V gene: TRBV7-9
CDR3 protein: ASSLSGDRGNQPQH

D gene: TRBD2
J gene: TRBJ2-2
V gene: TRBV11-3
CDR3 protein: ASSPRTSGETRTGELF

D gene: -
J gene: TRBJ2-7
V gene: TRBV6-6
CDR3 protein: ASNRRGRASGGGYEQY

D gene: TRBD2
J gene: TRBJ2-3
V gene: TRBV11-1
CDR3 protein: ASSHFVAGGTDTQY

D gene: TRBD1
J gene: TRBJ2-3
V gene: TRBV10-3
CDR3 protein: AISESRQGAATDTQY

D gene: -
J gene: TRBJ1-5
V gene: TRBV21-1
CDR3 protein: ASSNAARGGQPQH

D gene: -
J gene: TRBJ1-2
V gene: TRBV6-1
CDR3 protein: ASSDRVANYGYT

D gene: -
J gene: TRBJ1-1
V gene: TRBV28
CDR3 protein: ASSFPRRGTEAF

D gene: -
J gene: TRBJ2-3
V gene: TRBV19
CDR3 protein: ASTRDFIRTDTQY

D gene: -
J gene: TRBJ2-2
V gene: TRBV5-5
CDR3 protein: ASSWTSNTGELF

D gene: TRBD1
J gene: TRBJ2-1
V gene: TRBV5-1
CDR3 protein: ASSLAGTGVSWTYNEQF

D gene: -
J gene: TRBJ1-4
V gene: TRBV19
CDR3 protein: ASSPQTGPNEKLF

D gene: -
J gene: TRBJ2-7
V gene: TRBV5-1
CDR3 protein: ASSLAQGFYEQY

D gene: -
J gene: TRBJ1-6
V gene: TRBV28
CDR3 protein: ASSWDSRRGSPLH

D gene: -
J gene: TRBJ1-2
V gene: TRBV7-9
CDR3 protein: ASSPVGPGPYGYT

D gene: TRBD2
J gene: TRBJ2-7
V gene: TRBV7-8
CDR3 protein: ASSRTHVTSGNTYEQY

D gene: TRBD1
J gene: TRBJ1-2
V gene: TRBV6-5
CDR3 protein: ASRLDRDYGYT

D gene: -
J gene: TRBJ1-5
V gene: TRBV25-1
CDR3 protein: ASSDGGMTSNQPQH

D gene: TRBD2
J gene: TRBJ2-1
V gene: TRBV27
CDR3 protein: ASRLRPGLADNEQF

D gene: -
J gene: TRBJ2-1
V gene: TRBV7-6
CDR3 protein: ASSLGAGGTEKF

D gene: TRBD1
J gene: TRBJ1-2
V gene: TRBV28
CDR3 protein: ASSLYRGGYGYT

D gene: -
J gene: TRBJ1-1
V gene: TRBV18
CDR3 protein: ASSLTVNTEAF

D gene: TRBD2
J gene: TRBJ2-5
V gene: TRBV27
CDR3 protein: ASSGGSVETQY

D gene: TRBD2
J gene: TRBJ2-7
V gene: TRBV28
CDR3 protein: VASRLAGVSEQY